This T cell receptor (beta chain) is drawn from a study of cytomegalovirus exposure and HLA in healthy donors. Findings and caveats of the study: TCR beta sequences reportedly predicted the HLA-A and HLA-B alleles of most subjects accurately. Indistinguishable V segments, including TRBV6-2 and TRBV6-3, were excluded.

In the case of this clone: Its specificity is not known.

The PCR made use of 60 Vbeta and 13 Jbeta primers. Here immunoSEQ multiplex PCR was the method, and the copy in TCRdb shows in-frame clones only, minus some. The sample shows around 100,000 clones, about 80% of them seen only once. The V segment lost 6 bases and the J segment 8 bases; nucleotides outside the gene matches: 6. CDR3 length equals 14 residues. Germline values: CDR1 SGHTA, CDR2 FQGNSA. The sample was PBMCs. The sequence derives from a man aged 35-49 years in good health and CMV-seronegative. V gene TRBV7-2 combines with J gene TRBJ1-4; 10 bases match TRBD1. The CDR3 DNA reads TGTGCCAGCAGAACGACAGGGGGCCGGGAAAAACTGTTTTTT. This translates into CASRTTGGREKLFF.